This is a list of T cell receptor beta chains from one sample in a study of blood T cell repertoires in COVID-19. Repertoires were generated with immunoSEQ multiplex PCR, while TCRdb's copy carries only in-frame clones and drops some. The sample carries fewer than 25,000 clones, approximately 89% recorded once. Sequenced: peripheral blood. Receptors were obtained from a man aged 45-60 years with active COVID-19. CDR3s include the opening cysteine and the closing phenylalanine or tryptophan. D genes are given only for firm matches. The size field is filled for only some rows; it gives once, few, many or a size class.

>.|TRBJ2-2|.|TRBV2
CASKEGGRRVTGELFF
TGTGCCAGTAAAGAGGGGGGGAGGCGAGTCACCGGGGAGCTGTTTTTT
>.|TRBJ2-7|TRBD2|TRBV30
CAWSVGSGIIYEQYF
TGTGCCTGGAGTGTGGGTAGCGGGATCATCTACGAGCAGTACTTC
>few|TRBJ2-2|.|TRBV7-9
CASSFTQTGELFF
TGTGCCAGCAGCTTCACACAAACCGGGGAGCTGTTTTTT
>.|TRBJ2-5|TRBD1|TRBV6-6
CASMKGGRETQYF
TGTGCCAGCATGAAAGGGGGCCGAGAGACCCAGTACTTC
>.|TRBJ2-5|.|TRBV15
CATSRDGQNIGTQYF
TGTGCCACCAGCAGAGATGGGCAAAACATCGGGACCCAGTACTTC
>.|TRBJ1-3|TRBD1|TRBV3-1/TRBV3-2
CASSRQGFSGNTIYF
TGTGCCAGCAGCCGACAGGGTTTCTCTGGAAACACCATATATTTT
>.|TRBJ2-7|TRBD1|TRBV3-1/TRBV3-2
CASGTGLYEQYF
TGTGCCAGCGGGACAGGGCTCTACGAGCAGTACTTC
>.|TRBJ2-1|.|TRBV23-1
CASSQSQGGYNEQFF
TGCGCCAGCAGTCAATCTCAGGGCGGCTACAATGAGCAGTTCTTC
>once|TRBJ2-2|TRBD2|TRBV5-4
CASSGTRKDTGELFF
TGTGCCAGCAGCGGGACTAGGAAGGACACCGGGGAGCTGTTTTTT
>.|TRBJ1-2|.|TRBV6-6
CASSRGRESGGYTF
TGTGCCAGCAGCCGAGGACGGGAGAGTGGGGGCTACACCTTC
>.|TRBJ2-3|TRBD2|TRBV7-3
CASSRTAGVYTQYF
TGTGCCAGCAGCCGAACGGCGGGGGTTTATACGCAGTATTTT
>.|TRBJ2-5|TRBD1|TRBV7-7
CASSLVAGGQETQYF
TGTGCTAGCAGCTTAGTCGCAGGGGGCCAAGAGACCCAGTACTTC
>few|TRBJ2-3|.|TRBV6-4
CASSETPSTDTQYF
TGTGCCAGCAGTGAGACTCCTAGCACAGATACGCAGTATTTT
>.|TRBJ2-2|TRBD2|TRBV28
CATGFPGLAGGELFF
TGTGCCACCGGGTTTCCCGGCCTAGCGGGTGGGGAGCTGTTTTTT
>.|TRBJ2-2|.|TRBV2
CASHDRINTGELFF
TGTGCCAGCCACGACAGGATTAACACCGGGGAGCTGTTTTTT
>.|TRBJ1-6|TRBD1|TRBV3-1/TRBV3-2
CASRRQGRGSSYNSPLHF
TGTGCCAGCAGACGACAGGGGCGTGGAAGCTCCTATAATTCACCCCTCCACTTT
>.|TRBJ1-2|.|TRBV7-2
CASSLNSGDYGYTF
TGTGCCAGCAGCTTGAACAGTGGTGACTATGGCTACACCTTC
>once|TRBJ2-3|TRBD1|TRBV18
CASSPRTGSGTDTQYF
TGTGCCAGCTCACCGCGGACAGGGAGCGGCACAGATACGCAGTATTTT
>few|TRBJ1-1|.|TRBV29-1
CSVVRSTGTEAFF
TGCAGCGTTGTCAGGTCGACGGGGACTGAAGCTTTCTTT
>.|TRBJ2-1|.|TRBV12-3/TRBV12-4
CASRMTSPYEQFF
TGTGCCAGCAGAATGACTAGTCCCTATGAGCAGTTCTTC
>.|TRBJ2-7|.|TRBV4-3
CASSQDITSGEQYF
TGCGCCAGCAGCCAAGATATAACTAGTGGCGAACAGTACTTC